This T cell receptor (beta chain) is drawn from a study of T cells in Graves' hyperthyroidism and ophthalmopathy. About the study: The blood sample was taken at first diagnosis, before treatment began. Whole-study results and caveats: Stable hyperthyroidism was told apart from ophthalmopathy by a model built on 13 V-J features. Blood also carried most thyroid clonotypes expanded above 0.001.

The V end lost 1 base, the J end lost 3 bases, and 10 bases lay between the germline ends. The germline CDR1 and CDR2 sequences are SGHVS and FQNEAQ. CDR3 length equals 14 residues. Researchers amplified the TCR beta CDR3 regions from RNA transcripts. With the HTBI primer set, the TCR CDR3 went through a first round of RT-PCR. TCRdb processed the multiplex PCR reads anew with MiXCR; each CDR3 protein has one entry. The sample consists of under 450,000 distinct CDR3 sequences, approximately 17% of them appearing once. About this clonotype itself: What it recognizes is unknown.

Newly diagnosed patients aged 18 to 65 had hyperthyroidism of under 2 months' duration. V is TRBV7-8 and J is TRBJ2-7; D may be TRBD1 (6 bases). This clonotype was sampled from a woman aged 25-40 years with Graves' hyperthyroidism that later progressed to Graves' ophthalmopathy. What was sequenced was blood. CDR3 in DNA: TGTGCCAGCAGCTTAGGTCTACAGGGCTACGAGCAGTACTTC. Amino acids: CASSLGLQGYEQYF. Filled out from reference TRBV7-8 and TRBJ2-7, the complete variable domain reads GAGVSQSPRYKVAKRGQDVALRCDPISGHVSLFWYQQALGQGPEFLTYFQNEAQLDKSGLPSDRFFAERPEGSVSTLKIQRTQQEDSAVYLCASSLGLQGYEQYFGPGTRLTVT.